This T cell receptor (beta chain) derives from a study of blood T cell repertoires in COVID-19. Across the whole study: From the United States, Italy and Spain came samples of acute and convalescent COVID-19. Sample material is recorded as cDNA or gDNA derived from T cells, B-cell-depleted T cells, or PBMCs.

Between the trimmed V and J ends, which lost 11 bases and 3 bases, there was a span of 9 bases. Germline CDR1 KGHDR, CDR2 SFDVKD. The CDR3 is 12 amino acids. The table came from immunoSEQ multiplex PCR; TCRdb's copy has only in-frame clones and leaves some out. The sample includes over 130,000 clones, about 87% of them seen just once. Sequencing was done on a sample of peripheral blood. The sequence was collected from an elderly woman with acute or convalescent COVID-19. This chain links TRBV24-1 with TRBJ2-2; D is possibly TRBD1 (6 bases). The CDR3: CAIAGDTGELFF. Written as DNA, the CDR3 is TGTGCCATCGCAGGGGACACCGGGGAGCTGTTTTTT.